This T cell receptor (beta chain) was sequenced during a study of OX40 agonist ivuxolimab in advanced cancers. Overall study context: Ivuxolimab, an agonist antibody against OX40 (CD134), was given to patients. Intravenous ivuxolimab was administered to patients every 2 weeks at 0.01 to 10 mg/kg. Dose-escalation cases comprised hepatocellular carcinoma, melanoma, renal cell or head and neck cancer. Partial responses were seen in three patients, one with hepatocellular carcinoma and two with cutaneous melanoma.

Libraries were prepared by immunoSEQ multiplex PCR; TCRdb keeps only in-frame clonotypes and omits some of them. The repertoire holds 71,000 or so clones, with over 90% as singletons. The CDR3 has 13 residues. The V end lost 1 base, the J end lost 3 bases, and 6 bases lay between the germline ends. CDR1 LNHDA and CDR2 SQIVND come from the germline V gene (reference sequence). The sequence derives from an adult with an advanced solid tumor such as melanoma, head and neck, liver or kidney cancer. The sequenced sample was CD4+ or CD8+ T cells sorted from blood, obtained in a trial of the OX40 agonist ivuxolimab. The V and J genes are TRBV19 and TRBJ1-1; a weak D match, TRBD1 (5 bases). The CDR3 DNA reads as TGTGCCAGTAGTATAGGAGGGGACACTGAAGCTTTCTTT. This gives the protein CASSIGGDTEAFF.